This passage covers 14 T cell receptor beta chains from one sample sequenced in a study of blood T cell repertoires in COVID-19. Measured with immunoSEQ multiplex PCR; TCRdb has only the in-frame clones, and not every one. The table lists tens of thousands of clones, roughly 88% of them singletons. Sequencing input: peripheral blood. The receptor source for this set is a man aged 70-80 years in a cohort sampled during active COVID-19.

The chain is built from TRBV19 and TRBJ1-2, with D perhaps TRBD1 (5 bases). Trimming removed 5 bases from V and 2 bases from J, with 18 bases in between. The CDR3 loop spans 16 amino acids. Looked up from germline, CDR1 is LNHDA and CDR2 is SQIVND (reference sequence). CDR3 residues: CASSSLRGGTNYGYTF. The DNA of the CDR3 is TGTGCCAGTAGTTCCCTTCGGGGGGGGACCAACTATGGCTACACCTTC.

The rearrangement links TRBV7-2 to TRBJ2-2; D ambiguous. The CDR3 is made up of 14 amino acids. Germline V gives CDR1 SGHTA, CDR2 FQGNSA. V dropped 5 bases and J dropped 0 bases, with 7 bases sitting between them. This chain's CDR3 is CASSLGANTGELFF. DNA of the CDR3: TGTGCCAGCAGCCTGGGCGCGAACACCGGGGAGCTGTTTTTT.

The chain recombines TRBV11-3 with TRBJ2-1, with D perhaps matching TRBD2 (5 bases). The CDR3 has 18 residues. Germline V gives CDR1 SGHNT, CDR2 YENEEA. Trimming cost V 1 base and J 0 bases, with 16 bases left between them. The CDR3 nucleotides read TGTGCCAGCAGCTTAGGGCCTAAGAGGGATTCCTCCTACAATGAGCAGTTCTTC. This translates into CASSLGPKRDSSYNEQFF. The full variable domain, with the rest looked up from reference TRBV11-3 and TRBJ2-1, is EAGVVQSPRYKIIEKKQPVAFWCNPISGHNTLYWYLQNLGQGPELLIRYENEEAVDDSQLPKDRFSAERLKGVDSTLKIQPAELGDSAVYLCASSLGPKRDSSYNEQFFGPGTRLTVL.

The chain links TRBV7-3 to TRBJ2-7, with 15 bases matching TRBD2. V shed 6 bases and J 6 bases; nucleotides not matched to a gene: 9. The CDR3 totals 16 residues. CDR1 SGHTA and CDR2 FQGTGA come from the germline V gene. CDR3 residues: CASRGGLAGGRSEQYF. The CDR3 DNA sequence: TGTGCCAGCAGGGGCGGACTAGCGGGAGGGCGAAGCGAGCAGTACTTC.

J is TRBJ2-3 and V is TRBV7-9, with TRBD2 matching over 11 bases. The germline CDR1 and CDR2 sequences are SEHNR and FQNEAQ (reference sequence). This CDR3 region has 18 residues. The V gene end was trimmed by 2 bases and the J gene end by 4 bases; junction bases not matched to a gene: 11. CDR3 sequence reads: CASSLPPRLAGRSDTQYF. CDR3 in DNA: TGTGCCAGCAGCTTACCCCCGAGACTAGCGGGAAGGTCAGATACGCAGTATTTT.

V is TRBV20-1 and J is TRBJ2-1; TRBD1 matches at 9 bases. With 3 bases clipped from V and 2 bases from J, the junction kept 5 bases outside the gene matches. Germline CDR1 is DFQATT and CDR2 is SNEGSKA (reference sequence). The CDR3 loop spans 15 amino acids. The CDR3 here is CSASVTGGTYNEQFF. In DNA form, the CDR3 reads TGCAGTGCTAGTGTGACAGGGGGGACCTACAATGAGCAGTTCTTC.

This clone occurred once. CDR3 DNA: TGCGCCAGCAGCTTTCGACAGGGCCAAGAGACCCAGTACTTC. This gives the protein CASSFRQGQETQYF. The V call is TRBV5-1, the J call TRBJ2-5, with 7 nucleotides matching TRBD1. In germline, CDR1 is SGHRS, CDR2 YFSETQ. J lost 1 base, V lost 2 bases, and 2 bases had no gene match. CDR3 size: 14 residues.

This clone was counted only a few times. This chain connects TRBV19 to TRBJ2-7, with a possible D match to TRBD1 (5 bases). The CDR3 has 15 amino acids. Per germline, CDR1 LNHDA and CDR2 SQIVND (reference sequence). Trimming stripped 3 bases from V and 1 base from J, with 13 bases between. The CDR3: CASSIDGRVSYEQYF. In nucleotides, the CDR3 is TGTGCCAGTAGTATCGACGGCAGGGTTTCCTACGAGCAGTACTTC.

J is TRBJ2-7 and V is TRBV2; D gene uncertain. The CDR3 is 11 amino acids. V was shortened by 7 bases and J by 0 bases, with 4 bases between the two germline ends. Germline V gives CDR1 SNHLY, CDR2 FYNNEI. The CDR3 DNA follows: TGTGCCAGCACAGTCTCCTACGAGCAGTACTTC. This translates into CASTVSYEQYF.

CDR3 sequence (DNA): TGTGCCAGCAGTTCCCTTAGCGGGAGTAACGAGCAGTTCTTC. Translated: CASSSLSGSNEQFF. The chain is built from TRBV6-2 or TRBV6-3 and TRBJ2-1; 9 bases are a match to TRBD2. CDR1 MNHEY and CDR2 SVGEGT come from the germline V gene. This CDR3 is built from 14 residues. V was clipped by 4 bases and J by 10 bases; unmatched bases: 8.

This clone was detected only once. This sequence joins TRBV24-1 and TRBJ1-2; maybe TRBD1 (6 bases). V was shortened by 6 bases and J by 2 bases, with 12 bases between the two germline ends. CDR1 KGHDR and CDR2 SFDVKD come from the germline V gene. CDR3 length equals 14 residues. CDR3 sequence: CATSKSGENYGYTF. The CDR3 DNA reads TGTGCCACCAGTAAGTCAGGGGAAAACTATGGCTACACCTTC.

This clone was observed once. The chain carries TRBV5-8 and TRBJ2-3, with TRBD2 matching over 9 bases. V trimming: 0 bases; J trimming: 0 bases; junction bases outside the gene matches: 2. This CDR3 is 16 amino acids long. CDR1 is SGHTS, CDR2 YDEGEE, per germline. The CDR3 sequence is CASSLGLAASTDTQYF. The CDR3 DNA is TGTGCCAGCAGCTTGGGACTAGCGGCTAGCACAGATACGCAGTATTTT. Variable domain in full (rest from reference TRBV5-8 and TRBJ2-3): EAGVTQSPTHLIKTRGQQATLRCSPISGHTSVYWYQQALGLGLQFLLWYDEGEERNRGNFPPRFSGRQFPNYSSELNVNALELEDSALYLCASSLGLAASTDTQYFGPGTRLTVL.

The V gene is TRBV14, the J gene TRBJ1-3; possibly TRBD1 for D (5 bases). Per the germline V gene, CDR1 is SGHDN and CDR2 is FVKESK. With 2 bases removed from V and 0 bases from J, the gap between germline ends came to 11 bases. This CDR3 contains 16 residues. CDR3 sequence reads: CASSQLTGLSGNTIYF. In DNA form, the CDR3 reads TGTGCCAGCAGCCAACTTACAGGCCTCTCTGGAAACACCATATATTTT.

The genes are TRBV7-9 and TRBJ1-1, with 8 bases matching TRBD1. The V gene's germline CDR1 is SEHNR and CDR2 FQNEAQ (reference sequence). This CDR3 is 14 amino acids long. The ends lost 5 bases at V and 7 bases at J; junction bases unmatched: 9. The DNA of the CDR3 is TGTGCCAGCAGCCGATACGGACAGGGCGGTGAAGCTTTCTTT. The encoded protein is CASSRYGQGGEAFF.